These 3 T cell receptor beta chains were all obtained from the same sample, sequenced in a study of shared clonotypes between healthy human individuals. TCRdb's copy holds only in-frame clones and misses some; the assay was immunoSEQ multiplex PCR. The sample includes 800,000 to 1,200,000 clones, 78% of them seen just once. The sequenced sample consisted of memory CD4+ T cells from PBMCs. Stated subset: CD45RA-negative fraction. All receptors come from a man aged 18 to 29 in good health. Some clones in this sample may be carry-over from other donors' samples.

The V gene is TRBV5-1, the J gene TRBJ2-3, with D tentatively TRBD1 (6 bases). V was cut by 6 bases and J by 3 bases, with 14 bases left in between. CDR1 is SGHRS, CDR2 YFSETQ, per germline. The CDR3 runs 14 residues. The CDR3 here is CASTFVGATDTQYF. DNA of the CDR3: TGCGCCAGCACCTTCGTGGGGGCGACAGATACGCAGTATTTT.

The V gene is TRBV5-1, the J gene TRBJ2-1; D not certain. The V end was cut by 4 bases, the J end by 9 bases, with 11 bases between. CDR1 and CDR2 (germline): SGHRS, YFSETQ. This CDR3 has 12 amino acids. CDR3 sequence (DNA): TGCGCCAGCAGCCCCGAAAGAGGTGAGCAGTTCTTC. This sequence encodes CASSPERGEQFF.

This chain joins TRBV7-7 and TRBJ1-1; a possible D gene is TRBD1 (5 bases). The ends were cut back, 5 bases at V and 6 bases at J, with 22 bases in the middle. In germline, CDR1 is SSHAT, CDR2 FNYEAQ (reference sequence). The length of the CDR3 is 16 residues. CDR3 DNA sequence: TGTGCCAGCAGCGGACACCTATCGGGTAGGTACCCTGAAGCTTTCTTT. It specifies CASSGHLSGRYPEAFF.